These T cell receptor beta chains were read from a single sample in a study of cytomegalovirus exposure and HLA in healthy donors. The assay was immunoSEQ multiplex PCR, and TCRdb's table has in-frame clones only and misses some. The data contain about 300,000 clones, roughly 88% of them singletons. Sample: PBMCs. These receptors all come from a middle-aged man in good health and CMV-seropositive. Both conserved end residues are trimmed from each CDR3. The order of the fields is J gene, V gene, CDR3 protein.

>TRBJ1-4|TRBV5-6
ASSYPGGTEKLF
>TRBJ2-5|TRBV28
ASRTSGSATQY
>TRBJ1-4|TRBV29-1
SVEDLRQGYEKLF
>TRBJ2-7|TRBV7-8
ASSLAGLTYEQY
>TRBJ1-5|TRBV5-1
ASSLGGQAYQPQH
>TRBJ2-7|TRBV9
ASSVGQGPYEQY
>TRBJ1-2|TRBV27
ASSLKGGSYGYT
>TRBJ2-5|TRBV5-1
ASSLARETQY
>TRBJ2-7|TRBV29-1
SAGGTSFYEQY
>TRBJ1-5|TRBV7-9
ASSWTGAGEPQH
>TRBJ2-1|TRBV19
ASSIEGWDRESHEQF
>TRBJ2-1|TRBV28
ASSLGGTLREGGNEQF
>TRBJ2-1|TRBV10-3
AIRPNPGLAYEQF
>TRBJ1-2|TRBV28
ASSYGRVYGYT
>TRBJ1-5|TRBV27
ASARRGALNQPQH
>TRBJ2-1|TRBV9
ASSVAASGPAYNEQF
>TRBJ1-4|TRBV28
ASSTLDWGEKLF
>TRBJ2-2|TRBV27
ASRPLAGGNTGELF
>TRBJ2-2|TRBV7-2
ASSLALAGGTGELF
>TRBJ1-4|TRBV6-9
ASSNGQGAGSNEKLF
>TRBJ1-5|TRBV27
ASSFTGAFNQPQH
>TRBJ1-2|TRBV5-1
ASSQTGNYGYT
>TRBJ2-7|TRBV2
ASSGQLSPYEQY
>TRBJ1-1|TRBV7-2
ASSPSRVSTEAF
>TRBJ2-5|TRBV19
ASSIEGGPTVRAQY
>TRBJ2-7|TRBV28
ASSSAGTGNYRKQY
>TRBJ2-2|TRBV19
ASSMGEILGELF
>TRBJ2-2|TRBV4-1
ASSHLRGRDTGELF
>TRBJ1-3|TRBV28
ASGTGGTGNTIY
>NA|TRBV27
ASSLSGGHDEQY
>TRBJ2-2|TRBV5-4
ASIPGLANTGELF
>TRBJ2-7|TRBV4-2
ASSQDRAGLAGGTYEQY
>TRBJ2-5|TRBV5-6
ASSLVASGFQETQY
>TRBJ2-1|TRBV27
ASSIKGSRIYNEQF
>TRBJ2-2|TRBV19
ATDSADTGELF
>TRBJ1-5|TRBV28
ASSHPGTANQPQH
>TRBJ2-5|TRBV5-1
ASSYRDSKETQY